A selection of T cell receptor beta chains follows, all from one sample in a study of shared clonotypes between healthy human individuals. Measured with immunoSEQ multiplex PCR; TCRdb has only the in-frame clones, and not every one. The table has some 740,000 clones, about 92% seen once. The material sequenced was naive CD8+ T cells sorted from blood. The receptors shown here come from a man aged 30 to 39 in good health. Both conserved end residues are part of each CDR3. A D gene is named only where the DNA matches it firmly. Not all rows give a size; the values are once, few, many and, for expanded clones, a class.

d_gene	j_gene	v_gene	abundance	CDR3nt	CDR3aa
TRBD1	TRBJ2-3	TRBV5-8	once	TGTGCCAGCAGCTTGGGTTTAGGGGGCCTCACAGATACGCAGTATTTT	CASSLGLGGLTDTQYF
TRBD1	TRBJ2-1	TRBV27	once	TGTGCCAGCAGTTTGTCATCCGGGACAGAGATTTACAATGAGCAGTTCTTC	CASSLSSGTEIYNEQFF
TRBD2	TRBJ2-1	TRBV9	NA	TGTGCCAGCAGCTCCAGCGGGGGGGACTGGAATGAGCAGTTCTTC	CASSSSGGDWNEQFF
NA	TRBJ2-2	TRBV12-1	NA	TGTGCCAGCAGACCCCCGGGACTAGCTTTCGCTATTCGGTTGCGGGAGCTGTTTTTT	CASRPPGLAFAIRLRELFF
NA	TRBJ2-3	TRBV28	NA	TGTGCCAATGGGGGGACTTCCCTTTCTAGCACAGATACGCAGTATTTT	CANGGTSLSSTDTQYF
NA	TRBJ2-2	TRBV7-6	NA	TGTGCCAGCAGCTCAGGGGACACCGGGGAGCTGTTTTTT	CASSSGDTGELFF
NA	TRBJ2-5	TRBV2	NA	TGTGCCAGCAGAGAAAGCGGGCCCCAAGAGACCCAGTACTTC	CASRESGPQETQYF
NA	TRBJ2-7	TRBV13	NA	TGTGCCAGCAGCGACGCTGGGACAAGCCACGAGCAGTACTTC	CASSDAGTSHEQYF
NA	TRBJ1-4	TRBV11-2	NA	TGTGCCAGCAGCTTAGAAGGGTCAACTAATGAAAAACTGTTTTTT	CASSLEGSTNEKLFF
TRBD1	TRBJ2-7	TRBV6-1	NA	TGTGCCAGCAGTGAGGCAGGGGGCGCGGTCCTCTACGAGCAGTACTTC	CASSEAGGAVLYEQYF
NA	TRBJ1-5	TRBV5-1	NA	TGCGCCAGCAGCTTGGATCCCGGGGAGGTACAGCCCCAGCATTTT	CASSLDPGEVQPQHF
TRBD2	TRBJ2-1	TRBV2	NA	TGTGCCAGCAGCCTACTAGCGGATTCCTACAATGAGCAGTTCTTC	CASSLLADSYNEQFF
NA	TRBJ2-2	TRBV9	few	TGTGCCAGCAGCGGGGATGCCGGGGAGCTGTTTTTT	CASSGDAGELFF
NA	TRBJ1-2	TRBV6-6	few	TGTGCCAGCAGTGACGGCGGGGGCTACACCTTC	CASSDGGGYTF
TRBD2	TRBJ2-5	TRBV30	NA	TGTGCCTGGAGTGAGGAGCGGGAGTCGACCCAGTACTTC	CAWSEERESTQYF
NA	TRBJ2-5	TRBV7-8	NA	TGTGCCAGCAGCTCAAGAATCGCCAGAGAGACCCAGTACTTC	CASSSRIARETQYF
TRBD1	TRBJ1-5	TRBV27	NA	TGTGCCAGCCGACCCGCCGGGACAGGGCGGAATCAGCCCCAGCATTTT	CASRPAGTGRNQPQHF
NA	TRBJ1-2	TRBV7-9	NA	TGTGCCAGCAGGACCGGTAGGGACAACTATGGCTACACCTTC	CASRTGRDNYGYTF
TRBD1	TRBJ2-7	TRBV10-2	NA	TGCGCCAGCACAGGGACAGGAAACTCCTACGAGCAGTACTTC	CASTGTGNSYEQYF
NA	TRBJ2-1	TRBV10-2	NA	TGCGCCAGCAGTGAGACCATAATAGCGGACAATGAGCAGTTCTTC	CASSETIIADNEQFF
TRBD1	TRBJ1-1	TRBV6-6	NA	TGTGCCAGCAGTTACAGGGACAGTGCGGACACTGAAGCTTTCTTT	CASSYRDSADTEAFF
NA	TRBJ2-2	TRBV6-1	NA	TGTGCCAGCAACGAGGGGGAGCTGTTTTTT	CASNEGELFF
TRBD2	TRBJ2-1	TRBV7-6	NA	TGTGCCAGCAGCTTAGGGGCGGGAGGGGAGGATGAGCAGTTCTTC	CASSLGAGGEDEQFF
TRBD1	TRBJ2-1	TRBV7-2	NA	TGTGCCAGCAGCTTAGGACAGGGGCATGCTACCGAGCAGTTCTTC	CASSLGQGHATEQFF
NA	TRBJ2-7	TRBV27	few	TGTGCCAGCAGTCCTGGTGGAGGGGGACTCTACGAGCAGTACTTC	CASSPGGGGLYEQYF
NA	TRBJ2-1	TRBV5-4	NA	TGTGCCAGCAGCTCCTCAGGGGTAAGGGACAATGAGCAGTTCTTC	CASSSSGVRDNEQFF
NA	TRBJ2-1	TRBV11-2	NA	TGTGCCAGCAGCTCAGTAGGGGGACTGCGCGGCAATGAGCAGTTCTTC	CASSSVGGLRGNEQFF
NA	TRBJ2-3	TRBV2	NA	TGTGCCAGCAGTGAAAGGCCTAGCGGCACAGATACGCAGTATTTT	CASSERPSGTDTQYF
TRBD1	TRBJ2-1	TRBV28	NA	TGTGCCAGCAGCCGGGACAGACCATACAATGAGCAGTTCTTC	CASSRDRPYNEQFF
TRBD2	TRBJ2-1	TRBV4-3	NA	TGCGCCAGCAGCCAGTTTCCTAGCGGGAGAGGTGGAACCTACAATGAGCAGTTCTTC	CASSQFPSGRGGTYNEQFF
NA	TRBJ2-2	TRBV27	NA	TGTGCCAGCAGTCGGGTCTACCCGAACACCGGGGAGCTGTTTTTT	CASSRVYPNTGELFF
TRBD2	TRBJ2-1	TRBV7-6	NA	TGTGCCAGCAGCTTAAGCGGGAGAGGGGGGACAGAGCAGTTCTTC	CASSLSGRGGTEQFF